This T cell receptor beta chain is from a study of cytomegalovirus exposure and HLA in healthy donors. General study points: In vitro checks showed that a few CMV-associated chains really do target CMV antigens. Some V segments, TRBV6-2 and TRBV6-3 among them, were indistinguishable and were therefore excluded.

This clone is a singleton in its sample. The antigen is not known. Germline V gene data show CDR1 as LGHNA and CDR2 as YSLEER. V lost 5 bases, J lost 1 base, and 12 bases lay in between. This CDR3 has 15 residues. The PCR made use of 60 Vbeta and 13 Jbeta primers. The table came from immunoSEQ multiplex PCR; TCRdb's copy has only in-frame clones and leaves some out. The sample yields 170,000 or so clones, 83% seen once. This TCR was sampled from a man aged 45 to 65 in good health and CMV-seronegative. Sequencing input: PBMCs. This sequence joins TRBV4-3 and TRBJ1-3; D may be TRBD1 (6 bases). The chain's CDR3 is CASSYLQGSGNTIYF. The CDR3 DNA is TGCGCCAGCAGCTACCTACAGGGATCTGGAAACACCATATATTTT.